This record concerns one T cell receptor beta chain sequence. No antigen is known for it. The germline CDR1 and CDR2 sequences are SGHAT and FQNNGV. The length of the CDR3 is 17 residues. UMI-labeled 5' RACE yielded the TRB cDNA libraries. One entry per CDR3 protein, without DNA, is what TCRdb gives after re-calling the 5' RACE reads. In all, the sample yields tens of thousands of distinct CDR3 sequences. This entry is derived from a study of CXCR3-negative and CXCR3-positive naive CD8 T cells. General study findings and limits: Surface CD5 matched across naive subsets, and TRB CDR3 properties served to infer TCR strength. More hydrophobic TRB CDR3s were found in CXCR3-positive naive cells than in CXCR3-negative naive cells.

The sequence came from a human donor in good health. Some clones in this sample may be carry-over from other donors' samples. The rearrangement joins TRBV11-2 to TRBJ1-1; TCRdb selects TRBD1, and the lack of DNA leaves this call unchecked. The source material was naive CXCR3+ CD8+ T cells from blood. As to subset: CD45RO-CCR7+CD27+CD95- naive CD8+ T cells expressing CXCR3 (TNR3+). CDR3 sequence reads: CASSLDRDNPLNTEAFF.